The 4 T cell receptor beta chains listed next were all sequenced from one sample in a study of blood T cell repertoires in COVID-19 (dated by TCRdb to about 2020). The library was obtained by the immunoSEQ multiplex PCR assay. TCRdb's version of the immuneACCESS table is confined to in-frame rearrangements and falls short of the full clone set. An unresolved V gene accounts for under half of the shortfall where checked; the remainder is of unknown origin. The sample records some 330,000 clones, over 75% of which are singletons. Clones ranked in the top ten supply more than 1.5% of the sample. Input material: PBMCs or T cells enriched from blood (not recorded which). Receptors were obtained from a man aged 35 to 55 in a cohort exposed to, infected with or recovered from COVID-19 (not recorded which).

The chain carries TRBV30 and TRBJ1-1; D is perhaps TRBD1 (6 bases). Deletions cut 4 bases from V and 5 bases from J, with 11 bases between. The CDR3 totals 12 residues. CDR1 GTSNPN and CDR2 SVGIG come from the germline V gene (reference sequence). CDR3 in DNA: TGTGCCTGGAACAGGGAGTTAACTGAAGCTTTCTTT. Protein sequence: CAWNRELTEAFF.

The V call is TRBV6-5, the J call TRBJ2-3; TRBD2 agrees at 12 bases. The V gene's germline CDR1 is MNHEY and CDR2 SVGAGI. The CDR3 totals 14 residues. V lost 7 bases to trimming and J lost 3 bases; unmatched junction nucleotides: 2. The CDR3 sequence is CASILAGGTDTQYF. DNA for the CDR3: TGTGCCAGCATCCTAGCGGGAGGGACAGATACGCAGTATTTT.

V is TRBV6-1 and J is TRBJ2-7; tentative D call: TRBD2 (6 bases). The germline V gene encodes CDR1 MNHNS and CDR2 SASEGT. Trimming stripped 0 bases from V and 4 bases from J, with 16 bases between. This CDR3 contains 16 residues. The CDR3: CASSEAGAHGGYEQYF. The CDR3 coding sequence is TGTGCCAGCAGTGAAGCGGGTGCCCACGGGGGATACGAGCAGTACTTC.

This clone was detected only once. The chain recombines TRBV5-4 with TRBJ2-1; D is unclear. V was trimmed by 0 bases and J by 6 bases, leaving 13 bases between them. The length of the CDR3 is 15 residues. Germline assignment: CDR1 SGHNT and CDR2 YYREEE (reference sequence). CDR3 nucleotide sequence: TGTGCCAGCAGCTTGGAATTGCGTCTCCTCAATGAGCAGTTCTTC. This translates into CASSLELRLLNEQFF.